What follows is one TCR beta chain and its context. Its specificity is unknown. The data stem from a study of T cell repertoires in cytomegalovirus infection. Study summary: Public signatures in TCR beta pointed to CMV infection and matching HLA type.

Study conclusions and caveats: Accumulated public TCR beta family frequency recognized individuals carrying CMV together with the relevant HLA. HLA-C-restricted CMV clonotypes gave the most frequent clonotype in two of eight donors.

This CDR3 comprises 13 residues. CDR1 and CDR2 (germline): DFQATT, SNEGSKA (reference sequence). The ends lost 4 bases at V and 7 bases at J; junction bases unmatched: 7. From the reads, TCRdb called clonotypes with MiXCR, one entry per CDR3 protein. This table has over 150,000 distinct CDR3 sequences, about a sixth appearing once. The origin of this receptor is a human donor in good health (CMV status not recorded). Some clones in this sample may be carry-over from other donors' samples. This chain joins TRBV20-1 and TRBJ1-5, with 7 positions matching TRBD1. Sequencing input: CD8+ T cells from PBMCs. CDR3 nucleotide sequence: TGCAGTGCTACCAGACAGGGCTTACAGCCCCAGCATTTT. It codes for CSATRQGLQPQHF.